The 30 T cell receptor beta chains presented below share a single source sample, sequenced in a study of graft-versus-host responses after intestinal transplantation. Profiled with immunoSEQ multiplex PCR; TCRdb holds only in-frame clones, not every one. Altogether approximately 7,900 clones are present, over 85% being singletons, with the ten largest covering about 2.1%. Source: PBMCs, taken 11 days after intestinal transplantation. These receptors were obtained from a human patient who received an intestinal transplant, so some T cells may come from the graft donor.

This sequence joins TRBV7-8 and TRBJ2-7; TRBD1 matches at 10 bases. V lost 5 bases and J lost 6; bases outside the gene matches: 10. The V gene's germline CDR1 is SGHVS and CDR2 FQNEAQ. The CDR3 covers 15 residues. DNA of the CDR3: TGTGCCAGCAGCATCGACCCGGGACAGGGGACCGAGCAGTACTTC. This codes for CASSIDPGQGTEQYF.

The CDR3 DNA sequence: TGTGCCAGCAGCTCCGGAAACAGGATCCAAGAGACCCAGTACTTC. As protein: CASSSGNRIQETQYF. V is TRBV7-9 and J is TRBJ2-5; D perhaps matches TRBD1 (5 bases). V was trimmed by 4 bases and J by 1 base, leaving 13 bases between them. This CDR3 has 15 amino acids. The germline CDR1 and CDR2 sequences are SEHNR and FQNEAQ (reference sequence).

The chain is built from TRBV4-1 and TRBJ1-2; no reliable D call. CDR1 and CDR2 from the germline V gene are MGHRA and YSYEKL. The CDR3 covers 16 residues. Trimming pared 2 bases from V and 4 bases from J, leaving 17 bases between. The CDR3 bases are TGCGCCAGCAGCCAAATACCCGGGAGCCGGGCCTATGGCTACACCTTC. It yields the protein CASSQIPGSRAYGYTF.

This clone was seen once. This chain joins TRBV28 and TRBJ1-1; D gene ambiguous. Trimming left V 3 bases short and J 1 base short, with 15 bases between. Germline assignment: CDR1 MDHEN and CDR2 SYDVKM. This CDR3 comprises 16 residues. The CDR3 coding sequence is TGTGCCAGCAGTTTGGTTGGAGGGTGGGAGAACACTGAAGCTTTCTTT. It encodes CASSLVGGWENTEAFF.

The chain carries TRBV29-1 and TRBJ1-1; D is undetermined. The CDR3 covers 11 residues. CDR1 is SQVTM, CDR2 ANQGSEA, per germline. V lost 5 bases and J 3 bases, leaving 7 bases between the germline ends. CDR3 sequence: CSVPYYTEAFF. The DNA of the CDR3 is TGCAGCGTTCCTTATTACACTGAAGCTTTCTTT.

The V gene is TRBV28, the J gene TRBJ2-7; possible D gene TRBD2, 5 bases. The length of the CDR3 is 16 residues. Trimming cost V 3 bases and J 2 bases, with 17 bases left between them. Germline CDR1 and CDR2: MDHEN and SYDVKM. CDR3 nucleotides: TGTGCCAGCAGTTTCCGGGGAAACTCACCCACCTACGAGCAGTACGTC. Amino acid sequence: CASSFRGNSPTYEQYV.

This rearrangement joins TRBV5-1 to TRBJ1-3, with 8 bases identical to TRBD1. The CDR3 spans 16 residues. From germline, CDR1 is SGHRS and CDR2 YFSETQ. Trimming removed 4 bases from V and 0 bases from J; junction bases left unmatched: 6. The CDR3 DNA reads as TGCGCCAGCAGCCCGCAAGGACAGGGCTCTGGAAACACCATATATTTT. Its protein is CASSPQGQGSGNTIYF.

This rearrangement joins TRBV7-9 to TRBJ2-2, with D possibly being TRBD2 (7 bases). From germline, CDR1 is SEHNR and CDR2 FQNEAQ (reference sequence). The CDR3 contains 17 residues. The V end was cut by 0 bases, the J end by 4 bases, with 15 bases between. Written as DNA, the CDR3 is TGTGCCAGCAGCTTAGCGTCCAGGGGAGGGCTCACCGGGGAGCTGTTTTTT. This sequence encodes CASSLASRGGLTGELFF.

The chain recombines TRBV2 with TRBJ2-3; 8 nucleotides line up with TRBD1. The CDR3 is made up of 18 amino acids. Trimming took 3 bases from V and 7 from J; bases not matched to a gene: 18. Germline loops: CDR1 SNHLY, CDR2 FYNNEI. CDR3 loop: CASSDLMTGAFFHYTQYF. In nucleotides, the CDR3 is TGTGCCAGCAGTGATTTAATGACAGGGGCTTTTTTTCACTATACGCAGTATTTT.

The chain joins TRBV6-5 to TRBJ1-4; D not resolved. The CDR3 extends over 11 amino acids. The V and J ends lost 6 bases and 7 bases respectively, with 6 bases between them. Germline V gene sequence: CDR1 MNHEY, CDR2 SVGAGI. The CDR3 nucleotides read TGTGCCAGCAGCCTAGGTGAAAAACTGTTTTTT. It codes for CASSLGEKLFF.

The chain employs TRBV5-1 and TRBJ2-7; 7 bases fit TRBD1. Germline CDR1 reads SGHRS; CDR2 reads YFSETQ. Trimming cost V 4 bases and J 3 bases; bases outside gene matches: 7. The CDR3 sequence is 14 residues long. DNA for the CDR3: TGCGCCAGCAGCCTAGGGGGCCAGGACTACGAGCAGTACTTC. Translating gives CASSLGGQDYEQYF. Using reference TRBV5-1 and TRBJ2-7 for the parts outside the CDR3, the full variable domain is KAGVTQTPRYLIKTRGQQVTLSCSPISGHRSVSWYQQTPGQGLQFLFEYFSETQRNKGNFPGRFSGRQFSNSRSEMNVSTLELGDSALYLCASSLGGQDYEQYFGPGTRLTVT.

The rearrangement uses TRBV5-5 and TRBJ2-7; perhaps TRBD2 as D (6 bases). This CDR3 spans 15 amino acids. Trimming stripped 0 bases from V and 2 bases from J, with 12 bases between. The germline gives CDR1 SGHKS, CDR2 YYEKEE (reference sequence). CDR3 coding DNA: TGTGCCAGCAGCTTGGTGACTAGGGCAACCTACGAGCAGTACTTC. Translating it yields CASSLVTRATYEQYF.

This clone was counted only a few times. The CDR3 sequence: CASSFSPLYSPLHF. In DNA form, the CDR3 reads TGTGCCAGCAGCTTTAGTCCCCTTTATTCACCCCTCCACTTT. The chain links TRBV7-9 to TRBJ1-6; D gene ambiguous. Germline V lookup: CDR1 SEHNR, CDR2 FQNEAQ (reference sequence). V lost 3 bases and J 8 bases, leaving 11 bases between the germline ends. This CDR3 has 14 residues.

The rearrangement uses TRBV2 and TRBJ2-5; a possible D gene is TRBD2 (6 bases). The germline V gene has CDR1 SNHLY and CDR2 FYNNEI. Trimming left V 1 base short and J 3 bases short, with 15 bases between. The CDR3 length is 16 residues. CDR3 nucleotides: TGTGCCAGCAGTGAAGTGTTCGGCGGGGAAAAAGAGACCCAGTACTTC. Its translation: CASSEVFGGEKETQYF.

V is TRBV28 and J is TRBJ1-2; a possible D gene is TRBD1 (5 bases). The CDR3 consists of 18 residues. CDR1 and CDR2 (germline): MDHEN, SYDVKM. V lost 5 bases and J 0 bases, leaving 22 bases between the germline ends. The CDR3 region has the DNA TGTGCCAGCAGTACCTACACCCGACAGAGGCGAGCTAACTATGGCTACACCTTC. This codes for CASSTYTRQRRANYGYTF.

The sample holds one count of this clone. The gene calls are TRBV9 and TRBJ2-2; D may be TRBD1 (6 bases). The V end was cut by 4 bases, the J end by 3 bases, with 19 bases between. This CDR3 is built from 17 residues. Germline V gene data show CDR1 as SGDLS and CDR2 as YYNGEE. CDR3 in amino acids: CASSHPLTGGDTGELFF. For the CDR3, the DNA is TGTGCCAGCAGCCACCCCCTGACAGGAGGCGACACCGGGGAGCTGTTTTTT.

This chain's CDR3 is CASSLYSGTGELFF. For the CDR3, the DNA is TGTGCCAGCAGCTTATACTCTGGTACCGGGGAGCTGTTTTTT. The chain employs TRBV7-3 and TRBJ2-2; D is uncertain. V was pared by 2 bases and J by 5 bases, with 9 bases between. Germline CDR1 is SGHTA and CDR2 is FQGTGA. This CDR3 spans 14 amino acids.

The CDR3 loop is CAWSVAGGTEAFF. The CDR3 region has the DNA TGTGCCTGGAGTGTAGCGGGGGGCACTGAAGCTTTCTTT. This chain uses TRBV30 with TRBJ1-1; D possibly corresponds to TRBD1 (5 bases). The germline gives CDR1 GTSNPN, CDR2 SVGIG (reference sequence). The V gene lost 0 bases and the J gene lost 4 bases, with 9 bases spanning the gap. The length of the CDR3 is 13 residues.

V and J are TRBV5-1 and TRBJ2-7; D is perhaps TRBD2 (6 bases). Germline V CDR1 and CDR2: SGHRS, YFSETQ. The CDR3 length is 14 residues. With 4 bases removed from V and 2 bases from J, the gap between germline ends came to 13 bases. This CDR3 reads CASSPVGGAYEQYF. The CDR3 region has the DNA TGCGCCAGCAGCCCTGTGGGGGGAGCCTACGAGCAGTACTTC.

The J gene is TRBJ2-1, the V gene TRBV5-6; no definite D call. Per the germline V gene, CDR1 is SGHDT and CDR2 is YYEEEE. The V gene lost 0 bases and the J gene lost 6 bases, with 7 bases spanning the gap. The CDR3 spans 13 residues. Here the CDR3 DNA reads TGTGCCAGCAGCTTGGCCCACAGCAATGAGCAGTTCTTC. It codes for CASSLAHSNEQFF. The full variable domain, with the rest looked up from reference TRBV5-6 and TRBJ2-1, is DAGVTQSPTHLIKTRGQQVTLRCSPKSGHDTVSWYQQALGQGPQFIFQYYEEEERQRGNFPDRFSGHQFPNYSSELNVNALLLGDSALYLCASSLAHSNEQFFGPGTRLTVL.

The rearrangement joins TRBV7-9 to TRBJ2-7; 9 nucleotides align to TRBD2. V trimming: 1 base; J trimming: 7 bases; junction bases outside the gene matches: 8. The CDR3 covers 15 residues. Looked up from germline, CDR1 is SEHNR and CDR2 is FQNEAQ (reference sequence). For the CDR3, the DNA is TGTGCCAGCAGCTTAGTTAGCGGGAGAGGACGGGAGCAGTACTTC. Protein product: CASSLVSGRGREQYF.

The V call is TRBV28, the J call TRBJ2-1; D ambiguous. Germline loops: CDR1 MDHEN, CDR2 SYDVKM. V lost 2 bases to trimming and J lost 2 bases, with 13 bases between them. The CDR3 length is 16 residues. CDR3 bases: TGTGCCAGCAGTTTACAGCAGGCCTCCCCCTACAATGAGCAGTTCTTC. Translation gives CASSLQQASPYNEQFF.

The V gene is TRBV2, the J gene TRBJ1-1, with D perhaps matching TRBD1 (5 bases). In germline, CDR1 is SNHLY, CDR2 FYNNEI. Trimming shortened V by 3 bases and J by 1 base, and 12 bases separated the two germline ends. The CDR3 runs 15 residues. The chain's CDR3 is CASSDLGQANTEAFF. The CDR3 bases are TGTGCCAGCAGTGACTTGGGGCAGGCGAACACTGAAGCTTTCTTT.

The chain links TRBV28 to TRBJ2-7; unclear D gene. V was clipped by 8 bases and J by 2 bases, with 4 bases between them. Germline lookup yields CDR1 MDHEN and CDR2 SYDVKM. The CDR3 covers 10 residues. The CDR3 DNA reads TGTGCCAGCGCAGCCTACGAGCAGTACTTC. Protein: CASAAYEQYF.

This chain joins TRBV6-5 and TRBJ2-1, with TRBD2 as a possible D gene (5 bases). CDR1 and CDR2 (germline): MNHEY, SVGAGI. There are 13 residues in the CDR3. The germline V and J ends were trimmed by 6 bases and 3 bases, with 9 bases remaining between them. The CDR3 loop is CASSSRDYNEQFF. In nucleotides, the CDR3 is TGTGCCAGCAGCTCCCGGGACTACAATGAGCAGTTCTTC.

The chain carries TRBV18 and TRBJ2-1, with 7 bases matching TRBD2. In germline, CDR1 is KGHSH, CDR2 LQKENI. V was pared by 3 bases and J by 7 bases, with 9 bases of the junction left unmatched. There are 15 residues in the CDR3. The CDR3 loop reads CASSPASGAGNEQFF. The CDR3 region has the DNA TGTGCCAGCTCACCTGCCAGCGGGGCGGGGAATGAGCAGTTCTTC.

The chain couples TRBV15 to TRBJ1-1; tentatively, D is TRBD1 (6 bases). V was pared by 1 base and J by 8 bases, with 14 bases between. The CDR3 consists of 14 residues. Germline CDR1 reads LNHNV; CDR2 reads YYDKDF (reference sequence). This CDR3 reads CATSRADSRDEAFF. The CDR3 DNA reads as TGTGCCACCAGCAGAGCGGACAGTAGGGACGAAGCTTTCTTT.

V is TRBV4-2 and J is TRBJ2-4, with 7 bases lining up with TRBD1. The CDR3 has 15 amino acids. CDR1 is LGHNA and CDR2 is YNFKEQ in the germline V gene. V was pared by 1 base and J by 8 bases, with 8 bases of the junction left unmatched. The CDR3 nucleotides read TGTGCCAGCAGCCAAGGCGAGGGGGCCGCGGACATTCAGTACTTC. It specifies CASSQGEGAADIQYF.

The rearrangement uses TRBV4-1 and TRBJ1-4, with a tentative D call TRBD1 (5 bases). The CDR3 is 14 amino acids. Germline CDR1 and CDR2: MGHRA and YSYEKL. Trimming pared 0 bases from V and 6 bases from J, leaving 8 bases between. The CDR3: CASSQEGEDEKLFF. CDR3 bases: TGCGCCAGCAGCCAAGAGGGGGAGGATGAAAAACTGTTTTTT.

V usage is TRBV5-6 and J usage is TRBJ2-7; D is unresolved. CDR3 size: 12 residues. Germline V gene data show CDR1 as SGHDT and CDR2 as YYEEEE. V dropped 0 bases and J dropped 3 bases, with 4 bases sitting between them. DNA of the CDR3: TGTGCCAGCAGCTTGGGGGACTACGAGCAGTACGTC. This gives the protein CASSLGDYEQYV.